The source of this T cell receptor (beta chain) is a study of T cell repertoires in cytomegalovirus infection. Study-wide context: HLA-C-restricted CMV epitopes, recently identified, and well-studied HLA-B-restricted ones were used by the study. CMV infection and matching HLA type were both indicated by public TCR beta signatures. Findings of the study overall: Cumulative public TCR beta family frequency identified CMV carriers with the relevant HLA. HLA-C-restricted TCR beta clonotypes specific for CMV led the ex vivo response.

Many counts were recorded for this clonotype. What it recognizes is unknown. MiXCR, run by TCRdb on the reads, gives a single entry per CDR3 protein. Of 640,000 or so distinct CDR3 sequences listed, roughly a third are singletons. Sequencing was performed on cultured PBMCs, taken from culture after CMV antigen stimulation. The clonotype was recovered from a human donor in good health (CMV status not recorded). Some clones in this sample may be carry-over from other donors' samples.

Written as DNA, the CDR3 is TGTGCCAGCAGCCCTCACCGGGACAGGGGTATGAGAGCTTTCTTT. As protein: CASSPHRDRGMRAFF. This rearrangement joins TRBV7-9 to TRBJ1-1, with TRBD1 matching 10 bases. Unmatched junction bases numbered 13, after V lost 5 bases and J lost 10 bases. There are 15 residues in the CDR3. Germline CDR1 reads SEHNR; CDR2 reads FQNEAQ (reference sequence).